This paragraph covers one T cell receptor beta chain sequence. The data derive from a study of PD-L1 blockade in urothelial cancer. Time point in this sample: peripheral blood 6 weeks after treatment start. Here immunoSEQ multiplex PCR was the method, and the copy in TCRdb shows in-frame clones only, minus some. The table shows some 120,000 clones, with approximately 90% occurring only once. CDR3 length: 18 amino acids. Germline lookup yields CDR1 SGHAT and CDR2 FQNNGV. V gave up 5 bases and J gave up 1 base, with 22 bases separating them. This clonotype originated in a man aged 55 to 69 with urothelial cancer. The V call is TRBV11-2, the J call TRBJ2-3; TRBD2 is a possible D gene (6 bases). The source material was PBMCs, sampled around atezolizumab (anti-PD-L1) treatment. In nucleotides, the CDR3 is TGTGCCAGCAGCCGCAGGGCAGAACAGCGGGTGGGCACAGATACGCAGTATTTT. It specifies CASSRRAEQRVGTDTQYF.